This T cell receptor (beta chain) is drawn from a study of T cell changes during pregnancy in multiple sclerosis. This table comes from immunoSEQ multiplex PCR, and its TCRdb copy is limited to in-frame clones, with some not included. The sample carries over 10,000 clones, 88% recorded once. The CDR3 contains 13 residues. V was trimmed by 6 bases and J by 3 bases, leaving 11 bases between them. Germline CDR1 is MDHEN and CDR2 is SYDVKM. The specimen was CD8+ T cells from peripheral blood mononuclear cells, collected in the second trimester of pregnancy. The sequence derives from a female donor in good health, enrolled as a control in a pregnancy study. The chain has TRBV28 and TRBJ1-2; a possible D gene is TRBD1 (5 bases). CDR3 nucleotides: TGTGCCAGCAGGACGACAGCCCACTATGGCTACACCTTC. The encoded protein is CASRTTAHYGYTF.